This T cell receptor (beta chain) appears in the sequencing data of a study of cytomegalovirus exposure and HLA in healthy donors. The V segment lost 3 bases and the J segment 3 bases; nucleotides outside the gene matches: 5. CDR1 is MNHEY, CDR2 SMNVEV, per germline (reference sequence). This CDR3 is 15 amino acids long. Study observations and caveats: Prediction of most subjects' HLA-A and HLA-B alleles by TCR beta sequences was reportedly accurate.

PCR involved 60 Vbeta and 13 Jbeta primers. TCRdb keeps only in-frame clones here, not all; method: immunoSEQ multiplex PCR. The sample has under 200,000 clones, 65% to 70% seen once. This clone occurred a few times. The antigen is not known. The chain carries TRBV27 and TRBJ2-3, with 8 bases that match TRBD2. What was sequenced was PBMCs. The TCR sequence derives from a woman younger than 35 in good health and CMV-seropositive. CDR3 coding DNA: TGTGCCAGCAGTTTCACGGGGGGGAAAACAGATACGCAGTATTTT. Protein: CASSFTGGKTDTQYF.